This T cell receptor beta chain was profiled in a study of T cells after yellow fever vaccination. It was through 5'RACE template switching that TCR cDNA was made, with a universal primer site and UMIs added. TCRdb recomputed calls from the 5' RACE reads with MiXCR, one row per CDR3 protein. The sample has hundreds of thousands of distinct CDR3 sequences, about 12% seen once. Many counts were recorded for this clonotype. Antigen unknown. Study-wide findings and caveats: Within FACS-sorted repertoires, abundant clonotypes contaminating from the bulk population could be present. Boosting was followed by the reappearance of most primary-vaccination clones (96% CD4, 85% to 90% CD8).

The receptor comes from a man younger than 45 who received the YFV17D yellow fever vaccine. Sequenced material: PBMCs, taken on the day of the yellow fever booster vaccination.

CDR3 sequence reads: CASGPSGSSPGF. The DNA for the CDR3 is TGTGCCAGCGGCCCTAGCGGGAGTTCACCGGGCTTC. The rearrangement links TRBV21-1 to TRBJ2-1; the tabulated D call, TRBD2, remains unverified against the DNA. TRBV21-1 is flagged as a pseudogene. The CDR3 totals 12 residues.